This T cell receptor beta chain originates from a study of blood T cell repertoires in COVID-19. For the study at large: Specimens from acute and convalescent COVID-19 originated in the United States, Italy and Spain. Sources were T cells, B-cell-depleted T cells, or PBMCs; the material itself was cDNA or gDNA.

Original handling: Using reference gene primer amplification, nucleated cell counts were estimated. Clones were read by immunoSEQ multiplex PCR, and TCRdb kept only the in-frame ones, dropping some. V and J calls and clone size are copied from that table; D and trimming were computed from the DNA. Of 60,000 to 85,000 clones listed, 70% to 75% are singletons. The CDR3 length is 14 residues. V was trimmed by 3 bases and J by 6 bases, leaving 12 bases between them. Germline CDR1 reads LNHDA; CDR2 reads SQIVND (reference sequence). The origin of this receptor is a man between 65 and 85 years old with acute or convalescent COVID-19. V is TRBV19 and J is TRBJ2-1; weak D call: TRBD2 (6 bases). Sequencing was done on a sample of peripheral blood. DNA of the CDR3: TGTGCCAGTAGTATGTGGGACTTGGGCAATGAGCAGTTCTTC. Translated: CASSMWDLGNEQFF.